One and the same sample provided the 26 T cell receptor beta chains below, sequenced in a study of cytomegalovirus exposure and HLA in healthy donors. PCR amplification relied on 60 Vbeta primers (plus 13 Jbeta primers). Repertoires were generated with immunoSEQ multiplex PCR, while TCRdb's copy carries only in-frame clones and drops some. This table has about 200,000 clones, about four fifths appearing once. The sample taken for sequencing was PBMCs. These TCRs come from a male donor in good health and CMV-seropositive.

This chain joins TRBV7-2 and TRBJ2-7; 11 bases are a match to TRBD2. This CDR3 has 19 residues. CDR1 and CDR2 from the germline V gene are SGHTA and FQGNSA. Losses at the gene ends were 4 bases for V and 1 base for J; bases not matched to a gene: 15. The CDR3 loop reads CASSSGPGLAATISYEQYF. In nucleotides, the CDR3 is TGTGCCAGCAGCTCCGGCCCGGGACTAGCGGCTACGATTTCCTACGAGCAGTACTTC.

CDR3 DNA: TGTGCCAGCAGCCCGGACAGGGTACCAGAAAAACTGTTTTTT. Translation gives CASSPDRVPEKLFF. This chain connects TRBV11-2 to TRBJ1-4, with 8 bases fitting TRBD1. Germline V gene sequence: CDR1 SGHAT, CDR2 FQNNGV. Losses at the gene ends were 5 bases for V and 8 bases for J; bases not matched to a gene: 7. This CDR3 comprises 14 residues.

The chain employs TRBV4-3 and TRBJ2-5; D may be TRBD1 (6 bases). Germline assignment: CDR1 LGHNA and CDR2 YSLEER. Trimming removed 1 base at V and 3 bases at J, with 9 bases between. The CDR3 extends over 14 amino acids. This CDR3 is CASSQGTAKETQYF. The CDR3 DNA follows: TGCGCCAGCAGCCAAGGGACAGCTAAAGAGACCCAGTACTTC.

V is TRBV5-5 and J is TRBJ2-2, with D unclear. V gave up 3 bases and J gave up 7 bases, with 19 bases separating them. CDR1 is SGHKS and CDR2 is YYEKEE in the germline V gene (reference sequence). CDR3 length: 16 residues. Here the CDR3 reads CASSSQPSRNGGELFF. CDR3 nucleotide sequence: TGTGCCAGCAGCTCCCAGCCCTCTAGGAATGGCGGGGAGCTGTTTTTT.

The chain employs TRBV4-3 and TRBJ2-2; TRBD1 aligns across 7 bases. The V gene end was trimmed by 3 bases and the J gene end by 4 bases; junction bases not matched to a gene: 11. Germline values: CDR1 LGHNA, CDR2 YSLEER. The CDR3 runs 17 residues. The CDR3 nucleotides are TGCGCCAGCAGCCATTCGGACAGGACGCACTCCACCGGGGAGCTGTTTTTT. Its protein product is CASSHSDRTHSTGELFF.

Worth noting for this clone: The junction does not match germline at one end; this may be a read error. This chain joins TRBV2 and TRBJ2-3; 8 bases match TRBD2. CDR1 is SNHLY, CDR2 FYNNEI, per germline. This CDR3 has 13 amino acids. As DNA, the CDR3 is TGTGCCGGCAGCGGGAGTGAAGCAGATACGCAGTATTTT. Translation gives CAGSGSEADTQYF.

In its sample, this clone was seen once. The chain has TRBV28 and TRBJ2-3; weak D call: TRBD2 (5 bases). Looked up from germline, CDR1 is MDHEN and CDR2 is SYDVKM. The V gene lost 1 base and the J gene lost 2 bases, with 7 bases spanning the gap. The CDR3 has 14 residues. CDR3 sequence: CASSLSGITDTQYF. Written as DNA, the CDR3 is TGTGCCAGCAGTTTATCGGGGATCACAGATACGCAGTATTTT.

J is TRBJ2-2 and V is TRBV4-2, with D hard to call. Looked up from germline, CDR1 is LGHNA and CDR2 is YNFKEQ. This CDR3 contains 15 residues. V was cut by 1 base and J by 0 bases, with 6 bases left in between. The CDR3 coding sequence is TGTGCCAGCAGCCAAGTCGGGTCGAACACCGGGGAGCTGTTTTTT. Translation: CASSQVGSNTGELFF.

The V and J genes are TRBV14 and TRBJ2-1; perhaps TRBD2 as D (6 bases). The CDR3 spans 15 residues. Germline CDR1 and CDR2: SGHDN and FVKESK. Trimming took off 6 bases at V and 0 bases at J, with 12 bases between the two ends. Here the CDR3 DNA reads TGTGCCAGCAGATCAGGCGGGGTCTCCTACAATGAGCAGTTCTTC. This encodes CASRSGGVSYNEQFF.

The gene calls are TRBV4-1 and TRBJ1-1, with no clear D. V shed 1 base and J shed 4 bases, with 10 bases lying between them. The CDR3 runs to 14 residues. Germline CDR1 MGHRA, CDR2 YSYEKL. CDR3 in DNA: TGCGCCAGCAGCCAAGGGCCTGATTCCACTGAAGCTTTCTTT. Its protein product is CASSQGPDSTEAFF.

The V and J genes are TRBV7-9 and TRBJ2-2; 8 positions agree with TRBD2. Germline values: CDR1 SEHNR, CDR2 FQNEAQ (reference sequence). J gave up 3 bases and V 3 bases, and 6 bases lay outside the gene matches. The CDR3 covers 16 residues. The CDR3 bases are TGTGCCAGCAGCTTCCCCGGGGGGGGCTACACCGGGGAGCTGTTTTTT. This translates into CASSFPGGGYTGELFF.

The CDR3 region is CASSPEGTLNGHEQYF. In DNA, the CDR3 is TGCGCCAGCAGCCCGGAGGGAACTCTCAACGGCCACGAGCAGTACTTC. The chain uses TRBV4-1 and TRBJ2-7, with D perhaps TRBD2 (6 bases). The CDR3 totals 16 residues. With 4 bases removed from V and 5 bases from J, the gap between germline ends came to 21 bases. Germline V gene sequence: CDR1 MGHRA, CDR2 YSYEKL.

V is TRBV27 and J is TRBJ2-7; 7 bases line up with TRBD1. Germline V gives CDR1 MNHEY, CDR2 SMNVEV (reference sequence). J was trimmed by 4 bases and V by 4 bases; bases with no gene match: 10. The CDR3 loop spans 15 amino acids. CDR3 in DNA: TGTGCCAGCAGTTGGGCCGGGACAGCTTCTTACGAGCAGTACTTC. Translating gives CASSWAGTASYEQYF.

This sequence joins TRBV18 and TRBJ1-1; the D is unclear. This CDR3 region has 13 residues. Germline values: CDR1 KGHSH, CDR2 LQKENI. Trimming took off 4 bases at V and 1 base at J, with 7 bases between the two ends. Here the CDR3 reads CASSQTENTEAFF. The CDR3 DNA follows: TGTGCCAGCTCACAAACAGAGAACACTGAAGCTTTCTTT.

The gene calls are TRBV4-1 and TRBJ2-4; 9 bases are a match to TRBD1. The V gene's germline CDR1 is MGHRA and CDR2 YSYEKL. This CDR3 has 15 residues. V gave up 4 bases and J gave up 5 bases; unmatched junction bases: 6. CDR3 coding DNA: TGCGCCAGCAGCCCCCAGACAGGGGGGGAAAACATTCAGTACTTC. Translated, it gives CASSPQTGGENIQYF.

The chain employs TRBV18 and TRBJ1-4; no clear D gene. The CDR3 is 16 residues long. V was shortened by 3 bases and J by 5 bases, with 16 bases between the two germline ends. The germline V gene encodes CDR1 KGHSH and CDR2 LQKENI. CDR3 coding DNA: TGTGCCAGCTCACCCAGTGGAGGGCCCAGGAATGAAAAACTGTTTTTT. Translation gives CASSPSGGPRNEKLFF.

The CDR3 reads CASSDSRADTQYF. The CDR3 bases are TGTGCCAGCAGTGACTCTCGGGCAGATACGCAGTATTTT. The chain carries TRBV6-4 and TRBJ2-3; D gene unclear. This CDR3 spans 13 amino acids. Trimming shortened V by 0 bases and J by 4 bases, and 5 bases separated the two germline ends. Per the germline V gene, CDR1 is MRHNA and CDR2 is SNTAGT.

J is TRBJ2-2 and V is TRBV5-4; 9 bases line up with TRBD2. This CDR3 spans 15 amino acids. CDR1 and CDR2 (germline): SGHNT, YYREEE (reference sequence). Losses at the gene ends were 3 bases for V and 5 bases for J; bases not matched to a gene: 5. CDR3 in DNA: TGTGCCAGCAGCTCCGGGACTAGCACAACCGGGGAGCTGTTTTTT. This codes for CASSSGTSTTGELFF.

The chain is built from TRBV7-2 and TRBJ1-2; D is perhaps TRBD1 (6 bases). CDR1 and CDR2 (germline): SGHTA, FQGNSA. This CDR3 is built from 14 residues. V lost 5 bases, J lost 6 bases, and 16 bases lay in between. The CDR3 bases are TGTGCCAGCAGCACAGCTGGACAGTATCATGGCTACACCTTC. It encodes CASSTAGQYHGYTF. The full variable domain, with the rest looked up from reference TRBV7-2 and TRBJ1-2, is GAGVSQSPSNKVTEKGKDVELRCDPISGHTALYWYRQSLGQGLEFLIYFQGNSAPDKSGLPSDRFSAERTGGSVSTLTIQRTQQEDSAVYLCASSTAGQYHGYTFGSGTRLTVV.

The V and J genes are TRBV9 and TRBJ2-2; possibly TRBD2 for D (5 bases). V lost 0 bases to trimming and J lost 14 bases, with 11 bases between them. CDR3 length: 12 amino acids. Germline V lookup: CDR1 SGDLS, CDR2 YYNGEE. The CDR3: CASSVEDSLLFF. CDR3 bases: TGTGCCAGCAGCGTAGAGGACTCGCTTCTGTTTTTT.

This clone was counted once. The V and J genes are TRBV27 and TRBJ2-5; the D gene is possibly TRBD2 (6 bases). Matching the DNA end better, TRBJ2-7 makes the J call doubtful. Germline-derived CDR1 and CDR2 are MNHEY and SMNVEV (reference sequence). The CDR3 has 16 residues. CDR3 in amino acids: CASSPASEGGTYEQYF. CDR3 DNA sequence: TGTGCCAGCAGTCCCGCTTCGGAGGGTGGGACCTACGAGCAGTACTTC.

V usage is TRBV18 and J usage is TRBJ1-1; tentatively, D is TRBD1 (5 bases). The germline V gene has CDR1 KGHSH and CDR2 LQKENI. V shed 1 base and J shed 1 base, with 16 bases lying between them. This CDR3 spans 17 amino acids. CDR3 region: CASSPREAGIPNTEAFF. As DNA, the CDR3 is TGTGCCAGCTCACCACGCGAGGCAGGGATCCCGAACACTGAAGCTTTCTTT.

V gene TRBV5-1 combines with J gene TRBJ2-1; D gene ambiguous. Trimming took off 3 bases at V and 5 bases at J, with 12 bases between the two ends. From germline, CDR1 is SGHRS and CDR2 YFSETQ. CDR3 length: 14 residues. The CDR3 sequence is CASSYPVADNEQFF. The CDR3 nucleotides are TGCGCCAGCAGCTACCCGGTTGCTGACAATGAGCAGTTCTTC.

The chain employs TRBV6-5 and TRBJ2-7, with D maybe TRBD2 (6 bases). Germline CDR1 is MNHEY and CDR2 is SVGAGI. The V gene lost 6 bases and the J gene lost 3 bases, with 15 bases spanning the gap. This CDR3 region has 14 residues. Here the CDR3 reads CASSHRSGGYEQYF. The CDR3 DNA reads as TGTGCCAGCAGCCACCGCTCCGGGGGCTACGAGCAGTACTTC.

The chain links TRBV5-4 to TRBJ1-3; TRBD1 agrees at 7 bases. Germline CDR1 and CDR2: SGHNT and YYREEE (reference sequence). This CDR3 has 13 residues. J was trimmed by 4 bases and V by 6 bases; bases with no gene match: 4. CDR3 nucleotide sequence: TGTGCCAGCACGACAGGGACGGGAAACACCATATATTTT. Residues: CASTTGTGNTIYF.

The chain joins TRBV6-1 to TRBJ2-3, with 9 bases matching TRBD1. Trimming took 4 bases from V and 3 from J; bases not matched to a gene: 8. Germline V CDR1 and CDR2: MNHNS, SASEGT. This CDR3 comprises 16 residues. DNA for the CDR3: TGTGCCAGCAGTGGCACAGGGGGCGGGGGTACAGATACGCAGTATTTT. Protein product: CASSGTGGGGTDTQYF.